Listed below are T cell receptor beta chains from one sample, sequenced in a study of T cell responses to AZD1222 COVID-19 vaccine. Libraries were prepared by immunoSEQ multiplex PCR; TCRdb keeps only in-frame clonotypes and omits some of them. The table includes roughly 140,000 clones, around 90% detected once. Source: peripheral blood, taken on day 0 of AZD1222 vaccination. These receptors all stem from an adult in good health. Both conserved end residues are part of each CDR3. Fields, in order: V gene, clone size, CDR3 length, J gene, D gene, CDR3 DNA, CDR3 protein. The D gene is left open where the match is weak. Clone sizes are given selectively: once, few, many, or a class where the clone is expanded.

>TRBV7-2|.|15|TRBJ1-5|.
TGTGCCAGCAGCTTTAACCCCGGAGGCAATCAGCCCCAGCATTTT
CASSFNPGGNQPQHF
>TRBV5-1|.|14|TRBJ1-4|TRBD1
TGCGCCAGCAGCCCCGTCAGGGGGGAGGAAAAACTGTTTTTT
CASSPVRGEEKLFF
>TRBV19|.|16|TRBJ2-5|TRBD1
TGTGCCAGTAGTTCCCGACAGGGGTGGGACCAAGAGACCCAGTACTTC
CASSSRQGWDQETQYF
>TRBV7-9|.|16|TRBJ2-7|TRBD2
TGTGCCAGCAGCTCTGGGACTAGCGGAGCCAACTACGAGCAGTACTTC
CASSSGTSGANYEQYF
>TRBV5-1|.|16|TRBJ2-1|.
TGCGCCAGCAGCTTGCTTCAGGGAAGCTCCTACAATGAGCAGTTCTTC
CASSLLQGSSYNEQFF
>TRBV7-2|.|14|TRBJ1-2|.
TGTGCCAGCAGCTTTACACCTGGGGGAAATGGCTACACCTTC
CASSFTPGGNGYTF
>TRBV6-6|.|13|TRBJ2-3|.
TGTGCCAGCAGTTACTCGCGTGGGGATACGCAGTATTTT
CASSYSRGDTQYF
>TRBV28|.|14|TRBJ1-5|.
TGTGCCAGCATTCTAAGGGGAGGAGATCAGCCCCAGCATTTT
CASILRGGDQPQHF
>TRBV5-1|.|13|TRBJ2-1|.
TGCGCCAGCAGCTTGAACAGAAACAATGAGCAGTTCTTC
CASSLNRNNEQFF
>TRBV7-8|.|16|TRBJ1-1|.
TGTGCCAGCAGCCCTAGGGACGGGCTCATGAACACTGAAGCTTTCTTT
CASSPRDGLMNTEAFF
>TRBV5-1|few|13|TRBJ1-1|.
TGCGCCAGCAGCCGGGGTCTGAACACTGAAGCTTTCTTT
CASSRGLNTEAFF
>TRBV2|.|11|TRBJ2-7|.
TGTGCCAGCAGCGCCTCCTACGAGCAGTACTTC
CASSASYEQYF
>TRBV7-9|few|14|TRBJ1-2|.
TGTGCCAGCAGCTTTATTTCTCCGTCCTATGGCTACACCTTC
CASSFISPSYGYTF
>TRBV2|.|15|TRBJ2-6|.
TGTGCCAGCAGCCTTTTAAGCTCTGGGGCCAACGTCCTGACTTTC
CASSLLSSGANVLTF
>TRBV28|.|20|TRBJ2-3|.
TGTGCCAGCAGACCCCATGTGGGGGATAAGACCCGGACGTACACAGATACGCAGTATTTT
CASRPHVGDKTRTYTDTQYF
>TRBV2|.|14|TRBJ1-3|.
TGTGCCAGCAGTGTACGGCCAGGGCTAGACACCATATATTTT
CASSVRPGLDTIYF
>TRBV7-3|.|15|TRBJ1-2|.
TGTGCCACCCCCTCACAGGAGGAATCCTCCTATGGCTACACCTTC
CATPSQEESSYGYTF
>TRBV14|.|17|TRBJ2-1|.
TGTGCCAGCAGCCAAGATCGGTTTAAGAGCTCCTACAATGAGCAGTTCTTC
CASSQDRFKSSYNEQFF
>TRBV5-8|once|15|TRBJ1-5|.
TGTGCCAGCAGCCTGCTGGGTTATAGCAATCAGCCCCAGCATTTT
CASSLLGYSNQPQHF
>TRBV7-8|few|14|TRBJ2-7|TRBD1
TGTGCCAGCAGCTGGGGGACAGGGCCCTACGAGCAGTACTTC
CASSWGTGPYEQYF
>TRBV27|.|13|TRBJ1-1|.
TGTGCCAGCAGTGAGGTGATAAACACTGAAGCTTTCTTT
CASSEVINTEAFF
>TRBV7-8|.|16|TRBJ2-5|TRBD1
TGTGCCAGCAGCCCCAGACAGGGATCGTACCAAGAGACCCAGTACTTC
CASSPRQGSYQETQYF